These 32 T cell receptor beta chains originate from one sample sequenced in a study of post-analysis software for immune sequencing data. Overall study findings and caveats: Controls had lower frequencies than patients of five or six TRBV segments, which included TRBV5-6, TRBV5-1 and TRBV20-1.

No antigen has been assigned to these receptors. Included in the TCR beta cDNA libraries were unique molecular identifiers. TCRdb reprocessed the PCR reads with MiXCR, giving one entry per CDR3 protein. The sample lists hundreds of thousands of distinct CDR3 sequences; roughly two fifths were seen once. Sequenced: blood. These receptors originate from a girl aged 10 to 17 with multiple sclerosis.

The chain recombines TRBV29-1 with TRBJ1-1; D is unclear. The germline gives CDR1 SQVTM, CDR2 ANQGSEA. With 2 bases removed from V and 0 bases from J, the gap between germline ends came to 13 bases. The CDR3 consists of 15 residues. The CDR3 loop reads CSVEFWRPMNTEAFF. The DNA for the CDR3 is TGCAGCGTTGAATTTTGGAGACCCATGAACACTGAAGCTTTCTTT.

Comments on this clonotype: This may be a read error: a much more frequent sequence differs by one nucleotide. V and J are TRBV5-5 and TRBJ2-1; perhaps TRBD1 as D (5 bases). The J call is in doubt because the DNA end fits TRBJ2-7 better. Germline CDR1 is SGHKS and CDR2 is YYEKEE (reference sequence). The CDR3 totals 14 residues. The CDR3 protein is CTSSFRPGHYEQYF. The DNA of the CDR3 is TGTACCAGCAGCTTTCGCCCAGGGCACTACGAGCAGTACTTC.

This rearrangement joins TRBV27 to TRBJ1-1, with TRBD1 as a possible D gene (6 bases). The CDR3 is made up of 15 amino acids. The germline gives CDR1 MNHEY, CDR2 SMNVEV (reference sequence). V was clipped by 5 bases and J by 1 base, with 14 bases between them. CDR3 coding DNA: TGTGCCAGCAGTCAGGACAGATTGGGGAACACTGAAGCTTTCTTT. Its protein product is CASSQDRLGNTEAFF.

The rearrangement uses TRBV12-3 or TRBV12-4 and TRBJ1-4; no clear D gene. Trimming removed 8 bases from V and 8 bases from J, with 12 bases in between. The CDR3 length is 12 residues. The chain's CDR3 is CASADVEEKLFF. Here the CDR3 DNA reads TGTGCCAGCGCGGATGTTGAAGAAAAACTGTTTTTT.

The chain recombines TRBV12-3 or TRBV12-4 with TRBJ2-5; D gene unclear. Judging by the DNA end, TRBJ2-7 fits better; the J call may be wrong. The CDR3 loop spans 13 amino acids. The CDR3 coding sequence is TGTGCCAGCAGGGCCAGTGGTGGGTACGAGCAGTACTTC. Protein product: CASRASGGYEQYF.

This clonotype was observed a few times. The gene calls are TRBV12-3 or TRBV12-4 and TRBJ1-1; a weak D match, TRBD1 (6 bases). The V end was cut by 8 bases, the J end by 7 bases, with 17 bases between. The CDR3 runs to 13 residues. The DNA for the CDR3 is TGTGCCAGCTCGACAAACAGGGTTCTTGAAGCTTTCTTT. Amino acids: CASSTNRVLEAFF.

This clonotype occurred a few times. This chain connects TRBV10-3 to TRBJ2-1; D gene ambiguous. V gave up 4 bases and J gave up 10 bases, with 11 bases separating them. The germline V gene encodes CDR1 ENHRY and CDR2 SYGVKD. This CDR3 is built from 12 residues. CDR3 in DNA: TGTGCCATCAGTGCTCGAAGGTACGAGCAGTTCTTC. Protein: CAISARRYEQFF.

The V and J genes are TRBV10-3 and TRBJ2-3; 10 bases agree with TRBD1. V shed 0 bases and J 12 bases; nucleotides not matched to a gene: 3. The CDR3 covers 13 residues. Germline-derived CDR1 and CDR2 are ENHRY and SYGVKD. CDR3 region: CAISESDRGVQYF. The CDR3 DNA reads TGTGCCATCAGTGAGTCGGACAGGGGGGTTCAGTATTTT.

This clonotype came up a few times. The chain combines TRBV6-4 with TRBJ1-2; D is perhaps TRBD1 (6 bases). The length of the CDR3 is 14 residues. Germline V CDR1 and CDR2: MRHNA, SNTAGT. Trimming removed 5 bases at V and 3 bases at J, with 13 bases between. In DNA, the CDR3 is TGTGCCAGCAGTCACAGGGAGGGAGACTATGGCTACACCTTC. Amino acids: CASSHREGDYGYTF.

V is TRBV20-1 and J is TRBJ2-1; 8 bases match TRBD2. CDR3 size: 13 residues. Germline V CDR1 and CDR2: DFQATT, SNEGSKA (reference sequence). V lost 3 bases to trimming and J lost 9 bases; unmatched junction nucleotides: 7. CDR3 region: CSARWGTRSEQFF. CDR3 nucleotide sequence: TGCAGTGCTAGGTGGGGGACTAGGAGTGAGCAGTTCTTC.

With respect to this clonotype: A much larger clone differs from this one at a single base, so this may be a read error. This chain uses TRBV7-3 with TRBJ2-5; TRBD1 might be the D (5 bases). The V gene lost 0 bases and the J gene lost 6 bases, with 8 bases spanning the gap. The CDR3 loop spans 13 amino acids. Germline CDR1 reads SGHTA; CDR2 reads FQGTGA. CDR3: CASSLTGEKTQYF. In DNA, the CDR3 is TGTGCCAGCAGCTTAACAGGGGAAAAGACCCAGTACTTC. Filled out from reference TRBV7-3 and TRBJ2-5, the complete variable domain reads GAGVSQTPSNKVTEKGKYVELRCDPISGHTALYWYRQSLGQGPEFLIYFQGTGAADDSGLPNDRFFAVRPEGSVSTLKIQRTERGDSAVYLCASSLTGEKTQYFGPGTRLLVL.

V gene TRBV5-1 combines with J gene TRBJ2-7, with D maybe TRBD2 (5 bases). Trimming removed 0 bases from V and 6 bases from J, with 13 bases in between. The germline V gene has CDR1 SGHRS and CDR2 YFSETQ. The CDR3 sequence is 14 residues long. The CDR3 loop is CASSLEASNREQYF. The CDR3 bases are TGCGCCAGCAGCTTGGAAGCTAGCAACCGCGAGCAGTACTTC.

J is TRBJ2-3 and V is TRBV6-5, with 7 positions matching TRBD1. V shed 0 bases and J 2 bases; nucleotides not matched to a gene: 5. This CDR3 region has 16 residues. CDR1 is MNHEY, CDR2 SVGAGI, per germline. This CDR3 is CASSYSGQDATDTQYF. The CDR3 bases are TGTGCCAGCAGTTACTCCGGACAGGACGCCACAGATACGCAGTATTTT.

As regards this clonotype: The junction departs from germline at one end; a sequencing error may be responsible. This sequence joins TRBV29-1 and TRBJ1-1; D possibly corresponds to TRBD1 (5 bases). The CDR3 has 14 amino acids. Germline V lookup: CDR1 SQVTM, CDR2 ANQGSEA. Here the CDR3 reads CSVEDRGENTVAFF. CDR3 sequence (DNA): TGCAGCGTTGAAGATCGGGGGGAAAACACTGTAGCTTTCTTT.

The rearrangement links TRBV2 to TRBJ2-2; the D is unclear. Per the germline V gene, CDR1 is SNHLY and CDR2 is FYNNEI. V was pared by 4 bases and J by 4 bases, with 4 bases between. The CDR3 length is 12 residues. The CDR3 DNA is TGTGCCAGCAGTGTTGGCACCGGGGAGCTGTTTTTT. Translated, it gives CASSVGTGELFF.

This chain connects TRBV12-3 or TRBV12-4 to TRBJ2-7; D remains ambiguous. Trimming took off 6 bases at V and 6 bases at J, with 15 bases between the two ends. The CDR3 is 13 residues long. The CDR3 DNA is TGTGCCAGCAGCTCGGACGGCGATCGCGAGCAGTACTTC. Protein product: CASSSDGDREQYF.

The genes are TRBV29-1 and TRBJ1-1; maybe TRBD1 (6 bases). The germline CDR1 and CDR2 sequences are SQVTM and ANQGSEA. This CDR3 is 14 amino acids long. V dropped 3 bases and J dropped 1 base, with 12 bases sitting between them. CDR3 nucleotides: TGCAGCGTTGAGGTCCAGGGGAGGAACACTGAAGCTTTCTTT. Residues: CSVEVQGRNTEAFF. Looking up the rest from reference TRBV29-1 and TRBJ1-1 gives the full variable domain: SAVISQKPSRDICQRGTSLTIQCQVDSQVTMMFWYRQQPGQSLTLIATANQGSEATYESGFVIDKFPISRPNLTFSTLTVSNMSPEDSSIYLCSVEVQGRNTEAFFGQGTRLTVV.

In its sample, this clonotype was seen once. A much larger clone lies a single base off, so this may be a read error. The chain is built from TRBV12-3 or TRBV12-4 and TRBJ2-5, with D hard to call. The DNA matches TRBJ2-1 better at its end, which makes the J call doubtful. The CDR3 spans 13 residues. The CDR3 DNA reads TGTGCCAGCAGTTTGGGCTATAAAGAGACCCAGTTCTTC. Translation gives CASSLGYKETQFF.

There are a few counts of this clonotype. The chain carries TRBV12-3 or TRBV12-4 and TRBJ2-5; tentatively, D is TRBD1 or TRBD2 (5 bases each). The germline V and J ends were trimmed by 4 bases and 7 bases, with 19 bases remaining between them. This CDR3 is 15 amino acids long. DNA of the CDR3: TGTGCCAGCAGTTCTCCCCGGGACCCAAGCGGGACCCAGTACTTC. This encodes CASSSPRDPSGTQYF.

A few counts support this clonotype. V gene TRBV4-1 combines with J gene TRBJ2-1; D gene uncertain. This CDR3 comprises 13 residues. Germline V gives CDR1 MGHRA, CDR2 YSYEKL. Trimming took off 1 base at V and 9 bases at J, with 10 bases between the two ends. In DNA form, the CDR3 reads TGCGCCAGCAGCCAAGCGCGAAGGAGTGAGCAGTTCTTC. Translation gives CASSQARRSEQFF.

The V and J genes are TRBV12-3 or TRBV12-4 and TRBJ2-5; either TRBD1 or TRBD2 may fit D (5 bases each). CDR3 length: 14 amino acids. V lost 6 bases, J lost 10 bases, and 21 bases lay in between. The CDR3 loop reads CASSSVTARGVQYF. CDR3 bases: TGTGCCAGCAGCTCCGTTACGGCGAGGGGCGTCCAGTACTTC.

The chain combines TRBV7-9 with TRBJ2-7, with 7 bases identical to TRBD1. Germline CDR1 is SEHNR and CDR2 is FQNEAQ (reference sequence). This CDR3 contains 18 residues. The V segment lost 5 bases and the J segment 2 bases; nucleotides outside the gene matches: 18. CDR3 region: CASSPRRIVGTDPYEQYF. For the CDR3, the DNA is TGTGCCAGCAGCCCGCGTCGCATTGTGGGGACAGATCCCTACGAGCAGTACTTC.

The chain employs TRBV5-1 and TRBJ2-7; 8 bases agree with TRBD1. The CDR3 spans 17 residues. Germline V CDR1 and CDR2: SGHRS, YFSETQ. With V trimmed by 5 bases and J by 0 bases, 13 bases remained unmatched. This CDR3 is CASSPSRDRRSSYEQYF. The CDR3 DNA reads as TGCGCCAGCAGTCCCTCGAGGGACAGGCGAAGCTCCTACGAGCAGTACTTC.

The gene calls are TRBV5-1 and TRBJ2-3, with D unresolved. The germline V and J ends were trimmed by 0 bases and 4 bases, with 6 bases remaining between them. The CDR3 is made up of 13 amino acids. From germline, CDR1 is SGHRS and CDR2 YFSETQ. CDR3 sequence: CASSLAHADTQYF. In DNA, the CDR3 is TGCGCCAGCAGCTTGGCCCATGCAGATACGCAGTATTTT.

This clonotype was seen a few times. The CDR3 sequence: CASSDPDGAGGKEPQYF. DNA of the CDR3: TGTGCCAGCAGCGACCCGGACGGGGCAGGGGGAAAAGAGCCCCAGTACTTC. V and J are TRBV7-9 and TRBJ2-7; TRBD1 matches at 7 bases. The CDR3 is 17 residues long. Trimming removed 5 bases from V and 10 bases from J; junction bases left unmatched: 23. Germline lookup yields CDR1 SEHNR and CDR2 FQNEAQ (reference sequence). Full variable domain (missing parts from reference TRBV7-9 and TRBJ2-7): DTGVSQNPRHKITKRGQNVTFRCDPISEHNRLYWYRQTLGQGPEFLTYFQNEAQLEKSRLLSDRFSAERPKGSFSTLEIQRTEQGDSAMYLCASSDPDGAGGKEPQYFGPGTRLTVT.

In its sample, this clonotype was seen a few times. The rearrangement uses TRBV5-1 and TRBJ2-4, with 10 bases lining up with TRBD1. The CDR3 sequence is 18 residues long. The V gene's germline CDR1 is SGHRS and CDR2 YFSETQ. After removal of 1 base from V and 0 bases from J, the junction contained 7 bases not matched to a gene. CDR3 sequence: CASSLTRQGAGAKNIQYF. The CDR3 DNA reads TGCGCCAGCAGCTTGACCAGACAGGGGGCAGGAGCCAAAAACATTCAGTACTTC.

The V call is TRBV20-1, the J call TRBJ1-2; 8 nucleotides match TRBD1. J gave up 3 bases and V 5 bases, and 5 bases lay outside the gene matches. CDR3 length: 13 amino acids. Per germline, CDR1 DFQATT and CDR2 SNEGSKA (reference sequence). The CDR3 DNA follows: TGCAGTGCTGTGGACAGGGCCGACTATGGCTACACCTTC. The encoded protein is CSAVDRADYGYTF.

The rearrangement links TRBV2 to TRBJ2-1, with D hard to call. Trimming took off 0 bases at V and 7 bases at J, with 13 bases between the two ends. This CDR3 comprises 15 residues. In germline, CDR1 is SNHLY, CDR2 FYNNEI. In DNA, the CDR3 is TGTGCCAGCAGTGAAGCGCTGTCAGTTGGTAATGAGCAGTTCTTC. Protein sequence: CASSEALSVGNEQFF.

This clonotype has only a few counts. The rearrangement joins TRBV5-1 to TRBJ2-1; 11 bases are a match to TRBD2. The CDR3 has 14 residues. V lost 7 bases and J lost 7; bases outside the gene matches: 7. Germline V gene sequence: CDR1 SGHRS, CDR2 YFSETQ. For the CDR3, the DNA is TGCGCCAGCGATAGCGGGAGGGCTGGGAATGAGCAGTTCTTC. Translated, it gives CASDSGRAGNEQFF.

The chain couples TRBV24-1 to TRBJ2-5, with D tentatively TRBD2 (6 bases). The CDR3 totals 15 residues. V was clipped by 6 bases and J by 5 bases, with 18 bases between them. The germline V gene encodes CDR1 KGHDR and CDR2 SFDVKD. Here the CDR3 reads CATSQGKEGVETQYF. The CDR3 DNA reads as TGTGCCACCAGTCAAGGGAAGGAGGGAGTCGAGACCCAGTACTTC.

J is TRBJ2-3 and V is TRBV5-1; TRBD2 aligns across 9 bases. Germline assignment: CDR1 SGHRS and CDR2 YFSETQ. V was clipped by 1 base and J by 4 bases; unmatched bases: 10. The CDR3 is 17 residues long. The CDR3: CASSLMTSGSPADTQYF. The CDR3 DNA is TGCGCCAGCAGCTTGATGACTAGCGGTTCCCCGGCAGATACGCAGTATTTT.

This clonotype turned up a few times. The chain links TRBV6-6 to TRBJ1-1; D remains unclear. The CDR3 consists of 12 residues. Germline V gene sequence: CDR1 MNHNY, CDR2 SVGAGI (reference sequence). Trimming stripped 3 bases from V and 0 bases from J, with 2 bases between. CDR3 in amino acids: CASSYLNTEAFF. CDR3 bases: TGTGCCAGCAGTTATTTGAACACTGAAGCTTTCTTT.